Following are 17 T cell receptor beta chains from one sample sequenced in a study of T cell repertoires in cytomegalovirus infection (dated by TCRdb to the late 2010s). The reads were generated on an Illumina HiSeq 1500. TCRdb ran its own pipeline on the public reads, namely fastp trimming at Q25 and MiXCR clone calling, and kept in-frame beta chains. CDR3 protein sequences are deduplicated, and each keeps its most common genes and DNA. Recorded for this sample are around 230,000 distinct CDR3 sequences; less than 50% of them occurred a single time. Approximately 60% of the sample goes to the ten largest clones. According to the study, the label for this sample's treatment or condition signals: in vitro stimulation with specific CMV peptide epitopes to enrich CMV-specific T cells. Their cognate antigens are unknown. The material sequenced was CD8+ T cells from cultured PBMCs, taken from culture after CMV antigen stimulation. All receptors derive from a human donor in good health (CMV status not recorded). Some clones in this sample may be carry-over from other donors' samples.

This clonotype was found a few times. The rearrangement joins TRBV5-4 to TRBJ2-1; 7 positions agree with TRBD2. Trimming took 4 bases from V and 10 from J; bases not matched to a gene: 8. The CDR3 length is 13 residues. Germline V gene sequence: CDR1 SGHNT, CDR2 YYREEE (reference sequence). The CDR3 region has the DNA TGTGCCAGCAGCGTCAGTCAGCGGGAAGAGCAGTTCTTC. It specifies CASSVSQREEQFF.

V usage is TRBV27 and J usage is TRBJ1-5; TRBD1 aligns across 11 bases. CDR1 and CDR2 from the germline V gene are MNHEY and SMNVEV (reference sequence). This CDR3 has 14 amino acids. V trimming: 7 bases; J trimming: 5 bases; junction bases outside the gene matches: 4. CDR3 amino acids: CASKDRGLDQPQHF. The CDR3 region has the DNA TGTGCCAGCAAGGACAGGGGGCTGGATCAGCCCCAGCATTTT.

The chain employs TRBV2 and TRBJ2-5; TRBD1 agrees at 10 bases. The junction had 8 bases not matched to a gene; V was cut back by 10 bases and J by 3 bases. The CDR3 sequence is 14 residues long. Germline values: CDR1 SNHLY, CDR2 FYNNEI. CDR3 sequence reads: CATAGTGVEETQYF. Written as DNA, the CDR3 is TGTGCCACGGCGGGGACAGGGGTTGAAGAGACCCAGTACTTC. The full variable domain, rest sourced from reference TRBV2 and TRBJ2-5, is EPEVTQTPSHQVTQMGQEVILRCVPISNHLYFYWYRQILGQKVEFLVSFYNNEISEKSEIFDDQFSVERPDGSNFTLKIRSTKLEDSAMYFCATAGTGVEETQYFGPGTRLLVL.

There are a few counts of this clonotype. This chain uses TRBV11-2 with TRBJ1-2, with D possibly TRBD1 on 5 matching bases. This CDR3 comprises 13 residues. V dropped 2 bases and J dropped 7 bases, with 11 bases sitting between them. Germline CDR1 SGHAT, CDR2 FQNNGV. The CDR3 DNA is TGTGCCAGCAGCTTACAGGGAAAGACTGGCTACACCTTC. This codes for CASSLQGKTGYTF.

This chain links TRBV7-9 with TRBJ1-4; D is uncertain. The CDR3 runs 16 residues. Trimming pared 2 bases from V and 4 bases from J, leaving 14 bases between. Per the germline V gene, CDR1 is SEHNR and CDR2 is FQNEAQ (reference sequence). This chain's CDR3 is CASSLFTSGFNEKLFF. The CDR3, as DNA: TGTGCCAGCAGCTTATTTACTAGCGGATTTAATGAAAAACTGTTTTTT.

In this sample, this clonotype turned up a few times. The genes are TRBV7-2 and TRBJ2-4; D is perhaps TRBD2 (5 bases). Germline V gene lookup returns CDR1 SGHTA and CDR2 FQGNSA. CDR3 length: 14 amino acids. V was shortened by 3 bases and J by 9 bases, with 15 bases between the two germline ends. CDR3 sequence reads: CASSFGIPGSIQYF. In nucleotides, the CDR3 is TGTGCCAGCAGCTTCGGAATCCCTGGGAGCATTCAGTACTTC. Using reference TRBV7-2 and TRBJ2-4 for the parts outside the CDR3, the full variable domain is GAGVSQSPSNKVTEKGKDVELRCDPISGHTALYWYRQSLGQGLEFLIYFQGNSAPDKSGLPSDRFSAERTGGSVSTLTIQRTQQEDSAVYLCASSFGIPGSIQYFGAGTRLSVL.

The chain uses TRBV6-5 and TRBJ2-3, with 11 bases identical to TRBD2. Germline V gene sequence: CDR1 MNHEY, CDR2 SVGAGI. With V trimmed by 4 bases and J by 0 bases, 6 bases remained unmatched. CDR3 length: 17 amino acids. CDR3 in DNA: TGTGCCAGCAGTTCCTATCGGACTAGCGGGAGCACAGATACGCAGTATTTT. This translates into CASSSYRTSGSTDTQYF.

This clonotype was recorded a few times. The rearrangement links TRBV3-1 to TRBJ2-5, with TRBD2 identical over 9 bases. The CDR3 is made up of 15 amino acids. Germline values: CDR1 LGHDT, CDR2 YNNKEL (reference sequence). The V segment lost 0 bases and the J segment 2 bases; nucleotides outside the gene matches: 1. CDR3 sequence reads: CASSQDAGGQETQYF. The CDR3 DNA reads as TGTGCCAGCAGCCAAGACGCGGGGGGGCAAGAGACCCAGTACTTC.

At least ten counts were recorded for this clonotype. V usage is TRBV7-6 and J usage is TRBJ2-7; the D is unclear. The germline V and J ends were trimmed by 1 base and 2 bases, with 6 bases remaining between them. CDR3 length equals 13 residues. Germline V CDR1 and CDR2: SGHVS, FNYEAQ. The CDR3: CASSLERTYEQYF. The CDR3 DNA sequence: TGTGCCAGCAGCTTAGAGAGGACCTACGAGCAGTACTTC.

The chain uses TRBV9 and TRBJ2-1, with D uncertain. Germline lookup yields CDR1 SGDLS and CDR2 YYNGEE. The CDR3 extends over 12 amino acids. With 3 bases removed from V and 9 bases from J, the gap between germline ends came to 10 bases. CDR3 coding DNA: TGTGCCAGCAGCGAGCATACGGCTGAGCAGTTCTTC. This translates into CASSEHTAEQFF.

The sample holds a few counts of this clonotype. V usage is TRBV7-6 and J usage is TRBJ2-1, with 9 positions matching TRBD2. The CDR3 loop spans 14 amino acids. CDR1 SGHVS and CDR2 FNYEAQ come from the germline V gene. Trimming at V came to 11 bases and at J to 8 bases, leaving 13 bases not matched to a gene. In DNA, the CDR3 is TGTGCCTCCACACTGGCGGGGGGGTTTGATGAGCAGTTCTTC. It is translated as CASTLAGGFDEQFF.

The rearrangement links TRBV7-6 to TRBJ1-2; no definite D call. Trimming shortened V by 1 base and J by 6 bases, and 15 bases separated the two germline ends. Germline values: CDR1 SGHVS, CDR2 FNYEAQ. CDR3 length: 15 residues. CDR3 DNA sequence: TGTGCCAGCAGCTTAGTCCAAACCGGCTCAAATGGCTACACCTTC. It encodes CASSLVQTGSNGYTF.

In this sample, this clonotype turned up a few times. The gene calls are TRBV7-6 and TRBJ2-7; D tentatively reads TRBD1 or TRBD2 (5 bases each). Germline CDR1 and CDR2: SGHVS and FNYEAQ. V was cut by 5 bases and J by 5 bases, with 19 bases left in between. The CDR3 sequence is 15 residues long. CDR3 sequence (DNA): TGTGCCAGCAGCGACCGGGACGCTCAATGGGACGAGCAGTACTTC. It specifies CASSDRDAQWDEQYF.

CDR3: CASSLAGGTSSYNEQFF. DNA for the CDR3: TGTGCCAGCAGTTTAGCGGGGGGGACGAGCTCCTACAATGAGCAGTTCTTC. This chain joins TRBV12-3 or TRBV12-4 and TRBJ2-1, with TRBD2 identical over 7 bases. This CDR3 has 17 amino acids. Trimming at V came to 0 bases and at J to 0 bases, leaving 5 bases not matched to a gene.

V gene TRBV11-3 combines with J gene TRBJ2-7, with 8 bases lining up with TRBD2. Germline loops: CDR1 SGHNT, CDR2 YENEEA. The CDR3 is 15 amino acids. With V trimmed by 4 bases and J by 4 bases, 9 bases remained unmatched. The CDR3 sequence is CASSSRLAPTYEQYF. The CDR3, as DNA: TGTGCCAGCAGCTCAAGACTAGCGCCCACATACGAGCAGTACTTC.

The chain combines TRBV27 with TRBJ1-5; TRBD1 is a possible D gene (5 bases). The CDR3 extends over 14 amino acids. V lost 0 bases to trimming and J lost 6 bases, with 9 bases between them. Germline CDR1 MNHEY, CDR2 SMNVEV (reference sequence). The CDR3 DNA sequence: TGTGCCAGCAGTTTATCCGGGGGGGGTCAGCCCCAGCATTTT. Protein product: CASSLSGGGQPQHF.

This clonotype showed up just once. This may arise from a read error, as a much more abundant clone is one base away. The rearrangement uses TRBV12-3 or TRBV12-4 and TRBJ1-2, with D hard to call. CDR3 length: 12 amino acids. With 5 bases removed from V and 4 bases from J, the gap between germline ends came to 8 bases. As DNA, the CDR3 is TGTGCCAGCAGTACGAGATGCTATGGCTACACCTTC. It is translated as CASSTRCYGYTF.